The rows below give T cell receptor beta chains drawn from one sample of a study of cytomegalovirus exposure and HLA in healthy donors. Assay used: immunoSEQ multiplex PCR; TCRdb lists only in-frame clones, some missing. In the table there are roughly 200,000 clones, 79% of which are singletons. Specimen: PBMCs. These receptors were collected from a woman under 40 in good health and CMV-seropositive. Each CDR3 is given with its conserved first and last residue. The D gene is left open where the match is weak. Where a row states a size, it is once, few, many or the class of an expanded clone; other rows omit it.

V gene	clone size	J gene	D gene	CDR3 protein	CDR3 DNA
TRBV7-9	.	TRBJ2-2	.	CASSSYSSANTGELFF	TGTGCCAGCAGCTCTTATAGCAGCGCGAACACCGGGGAGCTGTTTTTT
TRBV30	.	TRBJ1-2	TRBD1	CAFTGVEWGYTF	TGTGCCTTCACAGGGGTAGAATGGGGCTACACCTTC
TRBV29-1	.	TRBJ2-7	.	CSVNQGSEEYEQYF	TGCAGCGTTAACCAGGGCTCCGAAGAGTACGAGCAGTACTTC
TRBV4-3	.	TRBJ2-7	TRBD1	CASSQDRDHRGYEQYF	TGCGCCAGCAGCCAGGACCGCGATCACAGGGGGTACGAGCAGTACTTC
TRBV7-9	once	TRBJ2-5	TRBD1	CASSLRRQGALETQYF	TGTGCCAGCAGCTTAAGGAGACAGGGGGCACTGGAGACCCAGTACTTC
TRBV4-3	.	TRBJ2-1	TRBD2	CASSPAGGGEQFF	TGCGCCAGCAGCCCCGCGGGGGGAGGCGAGCAGTTCTTC
TRBV5-1	.	TRBJ2-2	.	CASSSTGSANTGELFF	TGCGCCAGCAGCTCCACGGGGAGCGCGAACACCGGGGAGCTGTTTTTT
TRBV11-3	few	TRBJ2-1	.	CASSHPGFYNEQFF	TGTGCCAGCAGCCACCCAGGGTTTTACAATGAGCAGTTCTTC
TRBV18	.	TRBJ2-2	.	CASSSTREDTGELFF	TGTGCCAGCTCATCAACCAGGGAGGACACCGGGGAGCTGTTTTTT
TRBV5-6	.	TRBJ1-2	.	CASSPAGSLGGYTF	TGTGCCAGCAGCCCGGCGGGGAGTCTTGGGGGCTACACCTTC
TRBV2	.	TRBJ1-5	.	CASSETALYSNQPQHF	TGTGCCAGCAGTGAGACAGCGCTTTATAGCAATCAGCCCCAGCATTTT
TRBV10-3	.	TRBJ1-5	TRBD1	CAISETGDSNQPQHF	TGTGCCATCAGTGAAACAGGGGATAGCAATCAGCCCCAGCATTTT
TRBV10-3	.	TRBJ2-2	.	CAISPRGSRTKNTGELFF	TGTGCCATCAGCCCAAGGGGCAGTAGGACAAAGAACACCGGGGAGCTGTTTTTT
TRBV14	.	TRBJ2-3	.	CASSRKGWTDTQYF	TGTGCCAGCAGCCGCAAGGGGTGGACAGATACGCAGTATTTT
TRBV7-2	.	TRBJ2-3	TRBD2	CASSPSRLAGVRQYF	TGTGCCAGCAGCCCTTCCCGGCTAGCGGGGGTTAGGCAGTATTTT
TRBV4-1	.	TRBJ1-5	.	CASSQDPGQLNQPQHF	TGCGCCAGCAGCCAAGATCCGGGACAACTAAATCAGCCCCAGCATTTT
TRBV6-1	few	TRBJ2-1	TRBD1	CASRKGTASYNEQFF	TGTGCCAGCAGGAAAGGGACAGCCTCCTACAATGAGCAGTTCTTC
TRBV6-5	.	TRBJ1-2	TRBD1	CASSPPGQAHYGYTF	TGTGCCAGCAGCCCACCCGGACAGGCCCACTATGGCTACACCTTC
TRBV9	.	TRBJ1-1	.	CASSVEGLTEAFF	TGTGCCAGCAGCGTAGAGGGGCTGACTGAAGCTTTCTTT
TRBV2	.	TRBJ1-2	TRBD1	CASTPFGTGGNYGYTF	TGTGCCAGCACTCCCTTCGGGACAGGGGGCAACTATGGCTACACCTTC
TRBV5-8	.	TRBJ2-3	.	CASSLSQADTQYF	TGTGCCAGCAGCTTGAGTCAGGCAGATACGCAGTATTTT
TRBV7-8	.	TRBJ2-5	.	CASSPSGGETQYF	TGTGCCAGCAGCCCTAGTGGGGGGGAGACCCAGTACTTC
TRBV12-5	.	TRBJ1-2	.	CASGVTTRGFYGYTF	TGTGCTAGTGGTGTAACGACAAGGGGGTTCTATGGCTACACCTTC
TRBV7-2	.	TRBJ2-1	.	CASSLAQGREQFF	TGTGCCAGCAGCTTAGCGCAGGGCCGGGAGCAGTTCTTC
TRBV30	.	TRBJ2-3	.	CAWSDPRVPTDTQYF	TGTGCCTGGAGTGACCCCAGGGTTCCCACAGATACGCAGTATTTT
TRBV18	.	TRBJ1-5	TRBD1	CASSAGTGASGRQPQHF	TGTGCCAGCTCAGCCGGGACAGGGGCCAGTGGGCGTCAGCCCCAGCATTTT
TRBV2	.	TRBJ2-3	TRBD1	CARPTGIGDTQYF	TGTGCCAGACCGACAGGGATTGGAGATACGCAGTATTTT
TRBV29-1	.	TRBJ2-1	.	CSVFGQLDEQFF	TGCAGCGTTTTTGGACAGCTCGATGAGCAGTTCTTC
TRBV7-9	once	TRBJ1-1	.	CASSSDTEAFF	TGTGCCAGCAGTTCGGACACTGAAGCTTTCTTT
TRBV5-1	.	TRBJ2-1	TRBD2	CATKAGGPANEQFF	TGCGCCACTAAAGCGGGAGGGCCCGCCAATGAGCAGTTCTTC
TRBV5-1	.	TRBJ2-1	.	CASSLEARENEQFF	TGCGCCAGCAGCTTGGAGGCCAGGGAAAATGAGCAGTTCTTC
TRBV21-1	.	TRBJ1-3	.	CASSKETGSSRLDTIYF	TGTGCCAGCAGCAAAGAGACAGGCTCTAGCCGCCTAGACACCATATATTTT
TRBV27	.	TRBJ2-7	.	CASRPIDSYEQYF	TGTGCCAGCAGGCCGATTGACAGCTACGAGCAGTACTTC
TRBV29-1	.	TRBJ2-1	TRBD2	CSVEGTRVTNEQFF	TGCAGCGTTGAAGGGACTAGAGTTACCAATGAGCAGTTCTTC
TRBV7-7	.	TRBJ1-1	.	CASSLGQNTEAFF	TGTGCCAGCAGCTTAGGTCAGAACACTGAAGCTTTCTTT
TRBV30	.	TRBJ1-4	.	CAWSVGQGNEKLFF	TGTGCCTGGAGTGTGGGCCAGGGAAATGAAAAACTGTTTTTT
TRBV15	.	TRBJ1-2	.	CATSRGGTRGGGYTF	TGTGCCACCAGCAGAGGAGGCACCCGAGGTGGTGGCTACACCTTC
TRBV19	.	TRBJ2-6	.	CASSRGTGTGANVLTF	TGTGCCAGTAGTAGGGGAACAGGGACTGGGGCCAACGTCCTGACTTTC
TRBV7-2	.	TRBJ2-7	TRBD1	CASSLAGTDSYEQYF	TGTGCCAGCAGCTTAGCTGGGACAGACTCCTACGAGCAGTACTTC
TRBV20-1	.	TRBJ2-7	TRBD2	CSARTSHEQYF	TGCAGTGCTAGGACTAGCCACGAGCAGTACTTC
TRBV5-1	.	TRBJ1-2	.	CASSEGGRIGYTF	TGCGCCAGCAGCGAGGGGGGGCGGATTGGCTACACCTTC
TRBV4-1	.	TRBJ2-4	TRBD1	CASSRLGQLGNIQYF	TGCGCCAGCAGCCGACTGGGACAGTTAGGAAACATTCAGTACTTC
TRBV5-1	few	TRBJ2-7	.	CASSLDGQSYEQYF	TGCGCCAGCAGCTTGGACGGACAGTCCTACGAGCAGTACTTC
TRBV12-5	.	TRBJ1-4	.	CASGLASWAEKLFF	TGTGCTAGTGGTTTGGCGAGCTGGGCTGAAAAACTGTTTTTT